This T cell receptor (beta chain) was obtained from a study of blood T cell repertoires in COVID-19. On the study more broadly: Both acute and convalescent COVID-19 samples were obtained from the United States, Italy and Spain. The analysed material was cDNA or gDNA that came from T cells, B-cell-depleted T cells, or PBMCs.

The germline V gene encodes CDR1 SNHLY and CDR2 FYNNEI. The CDR3 length is 14 residues. Trimming took 7 bases from V and 3 from J, leaving 13 bases between them. Measured with immunoSEQ multiplex PCR; TCRdb has only the in-frame clones, and not every one. The sample contains more than 90,000 clones, more than 75% of which appear only once. The origin of this receptor is a woman under 40 with acute or convalescent COVID-19. The V call is TRBV2, the J call TRBJ2-4; a possible D gene is TRBD2 (5 bases). What was sequenced was peripheral blood. The CDR3, as DNA: TGTGCCAGCATTGACTACGGCGGCAAAAACATTCAGTACTTC. Its protein is CASIDYGGKNIQYF.